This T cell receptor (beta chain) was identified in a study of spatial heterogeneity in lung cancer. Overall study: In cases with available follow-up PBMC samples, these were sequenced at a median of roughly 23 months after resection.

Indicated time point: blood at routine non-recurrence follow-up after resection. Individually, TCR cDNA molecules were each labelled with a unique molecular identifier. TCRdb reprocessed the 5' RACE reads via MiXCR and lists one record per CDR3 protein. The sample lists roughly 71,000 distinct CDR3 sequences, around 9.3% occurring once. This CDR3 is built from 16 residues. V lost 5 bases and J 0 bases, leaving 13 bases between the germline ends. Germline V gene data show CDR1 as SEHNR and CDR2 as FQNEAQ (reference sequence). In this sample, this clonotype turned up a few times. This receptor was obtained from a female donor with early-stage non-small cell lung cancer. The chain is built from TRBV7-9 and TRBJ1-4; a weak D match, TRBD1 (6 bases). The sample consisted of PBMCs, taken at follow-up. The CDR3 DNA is TGTGCCAGCAGCCATAGGGGGTACTCAACTAATGAAAAACTGTTTTTT. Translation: CASSHRGYSTNEKLFF.